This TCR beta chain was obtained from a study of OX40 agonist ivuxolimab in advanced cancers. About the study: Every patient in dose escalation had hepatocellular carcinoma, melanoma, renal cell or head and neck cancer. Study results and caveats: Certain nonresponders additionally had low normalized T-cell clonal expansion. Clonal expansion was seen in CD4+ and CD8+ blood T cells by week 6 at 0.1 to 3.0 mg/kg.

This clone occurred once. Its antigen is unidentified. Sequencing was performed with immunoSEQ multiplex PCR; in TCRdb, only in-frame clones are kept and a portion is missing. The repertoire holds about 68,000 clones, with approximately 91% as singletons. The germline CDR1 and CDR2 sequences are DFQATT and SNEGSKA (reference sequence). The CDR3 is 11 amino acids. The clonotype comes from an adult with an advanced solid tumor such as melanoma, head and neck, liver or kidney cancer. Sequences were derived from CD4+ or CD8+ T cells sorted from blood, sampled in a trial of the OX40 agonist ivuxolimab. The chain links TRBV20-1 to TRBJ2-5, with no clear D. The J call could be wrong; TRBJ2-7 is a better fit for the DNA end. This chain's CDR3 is CSAREVDEQYF. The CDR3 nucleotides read TGCAGTGCTAGAGAGGTGGACGAGCAGTACTTC.